The rows below give T cell receptor beta chains drawn from one sample of a study of T-cell memory formation after mild COVID-19. TCRdb itself ran the 5' RACE reads through MiXCR, one entry per CDR3 protein. The sample shows 200,000 to 250,000 distinct CDR3 sequences, over 9.5% of them seen only once. The sequenced sample consisted of PBMCs or a T cell subset sorted from them (not recorded which). The receptors were sampled from a man aged 18-30 years who had mild COVID-19 (a few samples of this study predate the infection). Cell type and time point are not known. Each CDR3 is given with its conserved first and last residue. D genes are given only for firm matches. Expanded clones are given a class, and other clones once, few, many or no size at all.

TGTGCCAGCTCACCCTTCGTGGTCCCGGGACAGGGCGCGAACACTGAAGCTTTCTTT,CASSPFVVPGQGANTEAFF,TRBD1,.,TRBV18,TRBJ1-1
TGCGCCAGCAGCACTAGCACCAGCACAGATACGCAGTATTTT,CASSTSTSTDTQYF,.,many,TRBV10-2,TRBJ2-3
TGTGCCAGCAGCCAAGATTCCCATGGGTTCACAGATACGCAGTATTTT,CASSQDSHGFTDTQYF,.,.,TRBV3-1,TRBJ2-3
TGTGCCAGCTCACCTCTCAGCTGGACAGGCCTGGGTGAGCAGTTCTTC,CASSPLSWTGLGEQFF,TRBD1,few,TRBV18,TRBJ2-1
TGCGCCAGCGGCCTCGGGTATGGGACGGTGAACACTGAAGCTTTCTTT,CASGLGYGTVNTEAFF,.,.,TRBV5-1,TRBJ1-1
TGTGCCAGCAGCTTAGTTCCCCGTGAGACCCAGTACTTC,CASSLVPRETQYF,.,few,TRBV7-3,TRBJ2-5
TGCGCCAGCAGCCAAGGGGAGAGCGGCTATGGCTACACCTTC,CASSQGESGYGYTF,.,.,TRBV4-3,TRBJ1-2
TGTGCCAGCAGTGAAGATCTGGGGGTAGGGGAGACCCAGTACTTC,CASSEDLGVGETQYF,.,.,TRBV2,TRBJ2-5
TGCAGTGCAACCGGGACAGGGCTCCTCTTATCACCCCTCCACTTT,CSATGTGLLLSPLHF,TRBD1,many,TRBV20-1,TRBJ1-6
TGTGCCAGTAGCCAGGGGAGACTAGCGACTTCAGGGTTAAAGACCCAGTACTTC,CASSQGRLATSGLKTQYF,TRBD2,few,TRBV19,TRBJ2-5
TGCGCCAGCAGCCACCGGGGGGCTGGGGAGACCCAGTACTTC,CASSHRGAGETQYF,.,.,TRBV5-1,TRBJ2-5
TGTGCCAGCAGTGAATCCTACGGTGAAGCTTTCTTT,CASSESYGEAFF,.,few,TRBV25-1,TRBJ1-1
TGCGCCAGCAGCCAAGATTTGGCGCAATACATATATGGCTACACCTTC,CASSQDLAQYIYGYTF,.,.,TRBV4-3,TRBJ1-2
TGTGCCAGCAGTTCCTACGGGACTGATTACGAGCAGTACTTC,CASSSYGTDYEQYF,.,.,TRBV12-3/TRBV12-4,TRBJ2-7
TGTGCCAGCAGCTTGCCGGAGGGGGGGGATACGCAGTATTTT,CASSLPEGGDTQYF,.,many,TRBV7-9,TRBJ2-3
TGTGCCAGCAGTTTTCGTGAAAAACTGTTTTTT,CASSFREKLFF,.,.,TRBV28,TRBJ1-4
TGTGCCAGCAGCTTGGGAGAGGGAGGCATCGGGGAGCTGTTTTTT,CASSLGEGGIGELFF,.,.,TRBV5-5,TRBJ2-2
TGCAGTGCTAGAGATCTCTTTTCGAGGGAAGGGGAGACCCAGTACTTC,CSARDLFSREGETQYF,.,few,TRBV20-1,TRBJ2-5
TGTGCCAGTAGTAACCGGGACCATCGGACCGGGGAGCTGTTTTTT,CASSNRDHRTGELFF,.,few,TRBV19,TRBJ2-2
TGTGCCAGCAGTTTCTCCGGGAGGCCAAGGGACTATGGCTACACCTTC,CASSFSGRPRDYGYTF,.,few,TRBV6-2/TRBV6-3,TRBJ1-2
TGCAGTGCTATAGCGGGGGGCCCGTCATCGACTGAGCAGTTCTTC,CSAIAGGPSSTEQFF,TRBD2,few,TRBV20-1,TRBJ2-1
TGTGCCAGCAGCCAAGCGCAGACAGGCAATAGCAATCAGCCCCAGCATTTT,CASSQAQTGNSNQPQHF,.,.,TRBV4-2,TRBJ1-5
TGTGCCAGCAGCCAAGATGGGTGGGACAGGGGGCAGGTCGAGCAGTACTTC,CASSQDGWDRGQVEQYF,TRBD1,few,TRBV14,TRBJ2-7
TGCAGTGCTAGCGGCCCCCCAAGCTCCGCTGAAGCTTTCTTT,CSASGPPSSAEAFF,.,.,TRBV20-1,TRBJ1-1
TGCGCCAGCAGCGCGGGACTATTGGTTGACGGGGCCAACGTCCTGACTTTC,CASSAGLLVDGANVLTF,TRBD2,few,TRBV5-1,TRBJ2-6
TGTGCCAGCAGCCAATGGCCGCATAATTTCGAGTTCTTC,CASSQWPHNFEFF,.,few,TRBV14,TRBJ2-1
TGCAGTGCTAGAGGATCGAGGACAGGGGGGGGAAACACCATATATTTT,CSARGSRTGGGNTIYF,TRBD1,.,TRBV20-1,TRBJ1-3
TGTGCCAGCAGCCCGGGAGGGGCCGGCATTACAGATACGCAGTATTTT,CASSPGGAGITDTQYF,TRBD2,few,TRBV7-3,TRBJ2-3
TGTGCCAGCAGCGGACAGTGGGGAGGTGGGAACATTCAGTACTTC,CASSGQWGGGNIQYF,.,few,TRBV9,TRBJ2-4
TGTGCCGGCCAGACCGGCCACACAGATACGCAGTATTTT,CAGQTGHTDTQYF,.,.,TRBV7-9,TRBJ2-3
TGCAGTGCTAAAGGACAGCCATTGAACACTGAAGCTTTCTTT,CSAKGQPLNTEAFF,.,.,TRBV20-1,TRBJ1-1
TGTGCCAGCAGACAAATCGGGGGGTATACGCAGTATTTT,CASRQIGGYTQYF,TRBD2,many,TRBV7-2,TRBJ2-3
TGTGCCAGCAGCTTAGAACCAGGGGGCCGGTACGAGCAGTACTTC,CASSLEPGGRYEQYF,TRBD1,.,TRBV7-2,TRBJ2-7
TGCGCCAGCGCCGCGGGCACAGATACGCAGTATTTT,CASAAGTDTQYF,.,.,TRBV10-1,TRBJ2-3
TGTGCCAGCAGCCAAGACCCGGACAGTGCCTACGAGCAGTACTTC,CASSQDPDSAYEQYF,.,.,TRBV4-2,TRBJ2-7
TGTGCCAGCAGCGCGATCGCCCCGACAGGGGCTGGGGAGACCCAGTACTTC,CASSAIAPTGAGETQYF,TRBD1,few,TRBV12-3/TRBV12-4,TRBJ2-5
TGTGCCATTAGACAAGGCTTGAACACTGAAGCTTTCTTT,CAIRQGLNTEAFF,.,few,TRBV10-3,TRBJ1-1
TGCAGTGCTAGAGTCGGGGGCTCCTACAATGAGCAGTTCTTC,CSARVGGSYNEQFF,.,many,TRBV20-1,TRBJ2-1
TGTGCCAGCAGCCAAGTTGGCCAGCGGGGGCGCAAAAACATTCAGTACTTC,CASSQVGQRGRKNIQYF,TRBD2,few,TRBV14,TRBJ2-4
TGTGCCAGCAGCCCAGACAGGGGCTGGGGCTATGGCTACACCTTC,CASSPDRGWGYGYTF,TRBD1,.,TRBV7-2,TRBJ1-2
TGTGCCAGCAGCCTTTCGGGGTCCCATAACTATGGCTACACCTTC,CASSLSGSHNYGYTF,.,.,TRBV3-1,TRBJ1-2
TGCGCCAGCAGCTTGGAGGGACTAGCCTACGAGCAGTACTTC,CASSLEGLAYEQYF,TRBD2,.,TRBV5-1,TRBJ2-7
TGTGCCAGCAGTTTGGGGGGTAGGGGGACGACCCAGTACTTC,CASSLGGRGTTQYF,.,few,TRBV12-3/TRBV12-4,TRBJ2-5
TGTGCCAGCAGCTCCCGGTTTCAGACAGGGGGCGGCACAGATACGCAGTATTTT,CASSSRFQTGGGTDTQYF,TRBD1,few,TRBV7-9,TRBJ2-3
TGTGCCAGCAGCTTGGCCTTCGCGGGCAACTATGGCTACACCTTC,CASSLAFAGNYGYTF,.,.,TRBV5-4,TRBJ1-2
TGTGCCAGCAGTGGTGACAGGGACAGGTTATGGGACACTGAAGCTTTCTTT,CASSGDRDRLWDTEAFF,TRBD1,.,TRBV25-1,TRBJ1-1
TGTGCCAGCAGTTTAGCGCAGGCTGGCGTCAGCACAGATACGCAGTATTTT,CASSLAQAGVSTDTQYF,.,many,TRBV12-3/TRBV12-4,TRBJ2-3
TGTGCCAGCAGTTACTCGAAGGGGGGCAGGGGGGATTCACCCCTCCACTTT,CASSYSKGGRGDSPLHF,TRBD1,few,TRBV6-5,TRBJ1-6